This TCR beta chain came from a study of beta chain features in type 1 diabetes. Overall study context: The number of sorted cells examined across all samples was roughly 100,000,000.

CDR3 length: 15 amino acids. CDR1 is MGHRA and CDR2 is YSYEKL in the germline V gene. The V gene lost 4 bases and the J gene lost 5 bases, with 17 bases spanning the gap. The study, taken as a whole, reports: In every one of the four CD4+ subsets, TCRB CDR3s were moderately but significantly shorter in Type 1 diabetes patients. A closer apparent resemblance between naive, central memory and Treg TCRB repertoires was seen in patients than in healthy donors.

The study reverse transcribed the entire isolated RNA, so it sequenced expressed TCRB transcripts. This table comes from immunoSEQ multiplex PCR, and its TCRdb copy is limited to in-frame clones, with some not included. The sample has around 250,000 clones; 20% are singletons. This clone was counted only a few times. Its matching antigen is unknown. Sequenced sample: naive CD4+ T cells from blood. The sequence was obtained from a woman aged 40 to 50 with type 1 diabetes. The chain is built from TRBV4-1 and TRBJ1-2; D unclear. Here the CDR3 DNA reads TGCGCCAGCAGCCTCCCTACTAAGGTCGGATATGGCTACACCTTC. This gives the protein CASSLPTKVGYGYTF.